Listed below are T cell receptor beta chains from one sample, sequenced in a study of beta chain features in type 1 diabetes. Produced via immunoSEQ multiplex PCR; TCRdb's table is partial and in-frame only. The sample includes 150,000 or so clones, around 8.3% seen only once; the top ten take approximately 0.54%. The specimen sequenced was central memory CD4+ T cells from blood. All receptors derive from a woman younger than 30 with type 1 diabetes. CDR3s include the opening cysteine and the closing phenylalanine or tryptophan. Each record gives: clone size, CDR3 length, J gene, D gene, V gene, CDR3 protein, CDR3 DNA. A D gene is named only where the DNA matches it firmly. The size of a clone is reported for some rows only, either as once, few or many, or as a class for expanded clones.

>NA|15|TRBJ2-7|NA|TRBV18
CASSPNTGSPYEQYF
TGTGCCAGCTCACCCAACACAGGGTCCCCTTACGAGCAGTACTTC
>few|14|TRBJ2-6|NA|TRBV7-2
CASSAITGANVLTF
TGTGCCAGCAGCGCGATAACTGGGGCCAACGTCCTGACTTTC
>few|16|TRBJ2-5|TRBD1|TRBV11-2
CASSLGPGQGEETQYF
TGTGCCAGCAGCTTGGGACCGGGACAGGGGGAAGAGACCCAGTACTTC
>few|13|TRBJ1-5|NA|TRBV29-1
CSVAVNDNQPQHF
TGCAGCGTTGCGGTAAACGACAATCAGCCCCAGCATTTT
>NA|15|TRBJ1-2|TRBD1|TRBV5-4
CASSLGGQIRYGYTF
TGTGCCAGCAGCTTGGGGGGACAGATTCGCTATGGCTACACCTTC
>few|12|TRBJ2-1|NA|TRBV11-2
CASSPIPGEQFF
TGTGCCAGCAGCCCCATCCCCGGTGAGCAGTTCTTC
>few|13|TRBJ2-7|TRBD2|TRBV29-1
CSVLGLAGDEQYF
TGCAGCGTATTGGGACTAGCGGGAGACGAGCAGTACTTC
>NA|13|TRBJ2-7|NA|TRBV18
CASSGKGEYEQYF
TGTGCCAGCTCCGGGAAGGGGGAATACGAGCAGTACTTC
>NA|14|TRBJ2-5|TRBD2|TRBV6-5
CASSSLGGQETQYF
TGTGCCAGCAGTTCCCTGGGGGGGCAAGAGACCCAGTACTTC
>few|15|TRBJ2-5|TRBD2|TRBV7-9
CASSLDSPSGGTQYF
TGTGCCAGCAGCTTAGATAGTCCCTCGGGAGGGACCCAGTACTTC
>NA|16|TRBJ2-7|TRBD2|TRBV15
CATSRDPLAAPYEQYF
TGTGCCACCAGCAGGGACCCACTAGCGGCACCCTACGAGCAGTACTTC
>NA|13|TRBJ2-7|TRBD1|TRBV23-1
CASGTGGDHEQYF
TGCGCCAGCGGGACAGGGGGAGACCACGAGCAGTACTTC
>few|12|TRBJ2-2|NA|TRBV5-1
CASSFGAGELFF
TGCGCCAGCAGCTTCGGGGCCGGGGAGCTGTTTTTT
>few|15|TRBJ2-7|TRBD1|TRBV19
CASSQDRGTSYEQYF
TGTGCCAGTTCCCAGGACAGGGGGACCTCCTACGAGCAGTACTTC
>few|13|TRBJ1-1|TRBD1|TRBV29-1
CSVGGGQGGRAFF
TGCAGCGTTGGGGGAGGACAGGGGGGAAGAGCTTTCTTT
>NA|12|TRBJ1-2|NA|TRBV9
CASSVAGVGYTF
TGTGCCAGCAGCGTAGCGGGGGTTGGCTACACCTTC
>NA|16|TRBJ1-5|NA|TRBV19
CASSMGRDRSNQPQHF
TGTGCCAGTAGTATGGGGCGCGATCGTAGCAATCAGCCCCAGCATTTT
>few|13|TRBJ1-1|NA|TRBV6-6
CASSYGGDTEAFF
TGTGCCAGCAGTTACGGGGGGGATACTGAAGCTTTCTTT
>NA|13|TRBJ1-4|NA|TRBV30
CAWSPGGRRKLFF
TGTGCCTGGAGTCCGGGGGGTCGGCGAAAACTGTTTTTT
>NA|13|TRBJ1-2|TRBD1|TRBV27
CASSLGTGGGYTF
TGTGCCAGCAGTTTAGGTACAGGGGGTGGCTACACCTTC